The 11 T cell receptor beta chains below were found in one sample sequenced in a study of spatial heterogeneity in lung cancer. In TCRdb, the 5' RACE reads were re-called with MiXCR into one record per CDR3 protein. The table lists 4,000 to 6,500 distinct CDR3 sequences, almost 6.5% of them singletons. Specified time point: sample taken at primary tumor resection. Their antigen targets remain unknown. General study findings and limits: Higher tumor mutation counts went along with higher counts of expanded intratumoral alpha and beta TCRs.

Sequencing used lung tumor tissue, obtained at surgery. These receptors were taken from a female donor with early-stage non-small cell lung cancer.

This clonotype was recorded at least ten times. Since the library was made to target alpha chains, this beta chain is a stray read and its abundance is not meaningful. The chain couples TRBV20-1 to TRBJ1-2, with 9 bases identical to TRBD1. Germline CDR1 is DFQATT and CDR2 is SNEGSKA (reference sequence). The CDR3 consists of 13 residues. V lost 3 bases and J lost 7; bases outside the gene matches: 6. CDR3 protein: CSARSQGAGGYTF. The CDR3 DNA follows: TGCAGTGCTAGGTCACAGGGGGCAGGTGGCTACACCTTC.

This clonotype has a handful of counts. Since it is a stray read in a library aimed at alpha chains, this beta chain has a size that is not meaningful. As DNA, the CDR3 is TGTGCCAGCAACCCCCGGGGGTACGAGCAGTACGTC. Residues: CASNPRGYEQYV. This chain uses TRBV2 with TRBJ2-7, with D possibly being TRBD2 (6 bases). CDR1 SNHLY and CDR2 FYNNEI come from the germline V gene. This CDR3 is built from 12 residues. V lost 7 bases to trimming and J lost 4 bases, with 11 bases between them.

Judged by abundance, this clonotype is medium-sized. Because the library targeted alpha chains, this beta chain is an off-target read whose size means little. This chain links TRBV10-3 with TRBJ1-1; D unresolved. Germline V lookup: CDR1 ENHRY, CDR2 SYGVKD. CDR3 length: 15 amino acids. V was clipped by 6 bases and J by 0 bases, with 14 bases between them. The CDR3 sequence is CAISTPTEVNTEAFF. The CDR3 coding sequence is TGTGCCATCAGCACCCCGACCGAGGTGAACACTGAAGCTTTCTTT.

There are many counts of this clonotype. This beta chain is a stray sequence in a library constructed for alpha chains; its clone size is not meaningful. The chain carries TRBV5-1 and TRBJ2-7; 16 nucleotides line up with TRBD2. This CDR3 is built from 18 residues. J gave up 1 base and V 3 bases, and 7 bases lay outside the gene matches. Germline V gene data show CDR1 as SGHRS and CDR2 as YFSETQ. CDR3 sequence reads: CASSSPGLAGGWSYEQYF. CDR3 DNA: TGCGCCAGCAGCTCACCGGGACTAGCGGGAGGGTGGTCCTACGAGCAGTACTTC.

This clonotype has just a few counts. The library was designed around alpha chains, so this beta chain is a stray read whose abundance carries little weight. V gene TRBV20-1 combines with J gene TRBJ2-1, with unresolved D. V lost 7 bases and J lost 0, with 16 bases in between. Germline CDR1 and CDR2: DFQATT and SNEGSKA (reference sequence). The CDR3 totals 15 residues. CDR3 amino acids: CSVPNPSSSYNEQFF. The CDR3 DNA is TGCAGTGTACCGAACCCCTCAAGCTCCTACAATGAGCAGTTCTTC.

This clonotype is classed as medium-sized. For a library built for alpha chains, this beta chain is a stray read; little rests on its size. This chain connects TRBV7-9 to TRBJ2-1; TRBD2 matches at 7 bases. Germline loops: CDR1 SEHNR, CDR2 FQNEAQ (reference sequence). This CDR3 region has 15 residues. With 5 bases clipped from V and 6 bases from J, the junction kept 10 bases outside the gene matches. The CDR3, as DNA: TGTGCCAGCAGCAGAGGAGCGGGATGGGGCAATGAGCAGTTCTTC. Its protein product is CASSRGAGWGNEQFF.

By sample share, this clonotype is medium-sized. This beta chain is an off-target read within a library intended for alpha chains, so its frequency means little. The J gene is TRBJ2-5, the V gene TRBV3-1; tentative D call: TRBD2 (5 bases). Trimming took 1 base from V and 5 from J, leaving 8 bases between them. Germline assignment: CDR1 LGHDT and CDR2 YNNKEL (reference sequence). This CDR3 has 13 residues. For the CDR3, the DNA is TGTGCCAGCAGCCAAGTAGAGGGTGAGACCCAGTACTTC. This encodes CASSQVEGETQYF.

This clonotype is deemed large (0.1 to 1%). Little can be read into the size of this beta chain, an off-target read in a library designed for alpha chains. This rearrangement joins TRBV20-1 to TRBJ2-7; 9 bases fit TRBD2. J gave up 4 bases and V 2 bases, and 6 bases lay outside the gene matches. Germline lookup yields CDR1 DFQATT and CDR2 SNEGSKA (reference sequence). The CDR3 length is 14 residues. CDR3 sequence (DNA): TGCAGTGCTAGATCCGGGACTAGCCTGTACGAGCAGTACTTC. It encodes CSARSGTSLYEQYF.

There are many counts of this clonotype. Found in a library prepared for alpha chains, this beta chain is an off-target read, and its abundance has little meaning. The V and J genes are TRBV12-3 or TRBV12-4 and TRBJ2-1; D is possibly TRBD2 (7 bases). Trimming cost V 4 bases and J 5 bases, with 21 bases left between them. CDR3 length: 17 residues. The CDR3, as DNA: TGTGCCAGCAGTTCTGAGCTAGGGGGGGCGAGAAACAATGAGCAGTTCTTC. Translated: CASSSELGGARNNEQFF.

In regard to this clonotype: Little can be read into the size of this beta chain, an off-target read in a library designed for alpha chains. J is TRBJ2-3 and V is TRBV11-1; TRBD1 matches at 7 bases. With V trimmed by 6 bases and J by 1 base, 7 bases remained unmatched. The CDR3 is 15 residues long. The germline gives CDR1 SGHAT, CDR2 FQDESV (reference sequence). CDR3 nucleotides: TGTGCCAGCAGGCCGATCGACAGGGGCACAGATACGCAGTATTTT. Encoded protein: CASRPIDRGTDTQYF.

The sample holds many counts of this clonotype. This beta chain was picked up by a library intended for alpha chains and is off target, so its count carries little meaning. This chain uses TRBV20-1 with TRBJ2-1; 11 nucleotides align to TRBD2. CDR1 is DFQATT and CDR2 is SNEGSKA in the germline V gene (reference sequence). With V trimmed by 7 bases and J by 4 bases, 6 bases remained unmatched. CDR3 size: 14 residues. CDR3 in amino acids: CSGQGTSGYNEQFF. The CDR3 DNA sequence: TGCAGTGGGCAGGGGACTAGCGGTTACAATGAGCAGTTCTTC.